This TCR beta chain was identified during a study of a mutant IDH1 vaccine in newly diagnosed glioma. Study overall: It was radiotherapy, temozolomide, or both that patients received previously, with most receiving both. Study-wide results and limits: Evidence of vaccine-induced immune responses was documented in approximately 93% of patients.

The CDR3 loop spans 15 amino acids. V was cut by 0 bases and J by 0 bases, with 8 bases left in between. Germline CDR1 reads MDHEN; CDR2 reads SYDVKM. The time point denotes: week 47, end of study. With topical imiquimod, each dose of the vaccine consisted of 300 ug of mutant IDH1 20-mer peptide. In every donor, the tumor was a new WHO grade 3 or 4 IDH1-mutant, ATRX-lost astrocytoma. Profiling relied on immunoSEQ multiplex PCR, and the TCRdb table lists in-frame clones only, not all of them. The table has roughly 86,000 clones, 80% to 90% seen once; the top ten hold around 5.3%. This clone was observed a single time. Its antigen remains unidentified.

The chain recombines TRBV28 with TRBJ2-5; TRBD1 or TRBD2 may be the D gene (5 bases each). The source of this sequence is a man aged 40-49 years with glioma. The starting material was PBMCs, obtained from a glioma patient whose treatment included an IDH1 peptide vaccine. CDR3 loop: CASSLWGRDQETQYF. In nucleotides, the CDR3 is TGTGCCAGCAGTTTATGGGGACGGGACCAAGAGACCCAGTACTTC.